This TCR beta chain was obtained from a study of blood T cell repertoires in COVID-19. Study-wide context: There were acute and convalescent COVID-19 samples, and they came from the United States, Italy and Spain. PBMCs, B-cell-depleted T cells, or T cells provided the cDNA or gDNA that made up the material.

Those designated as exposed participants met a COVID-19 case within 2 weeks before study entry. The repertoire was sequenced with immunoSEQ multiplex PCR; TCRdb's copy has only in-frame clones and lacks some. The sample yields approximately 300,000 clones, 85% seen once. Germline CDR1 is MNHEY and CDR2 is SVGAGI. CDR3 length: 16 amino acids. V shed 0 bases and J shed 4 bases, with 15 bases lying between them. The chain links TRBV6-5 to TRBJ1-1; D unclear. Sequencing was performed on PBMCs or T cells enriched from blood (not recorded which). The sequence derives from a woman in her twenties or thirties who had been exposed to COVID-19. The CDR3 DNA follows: TGTGCCAGCAGTTACTCGATTGCTAGGGAGGGCACTGAAGCTTTCTTT. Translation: CASSYSIAREGTEAFF.